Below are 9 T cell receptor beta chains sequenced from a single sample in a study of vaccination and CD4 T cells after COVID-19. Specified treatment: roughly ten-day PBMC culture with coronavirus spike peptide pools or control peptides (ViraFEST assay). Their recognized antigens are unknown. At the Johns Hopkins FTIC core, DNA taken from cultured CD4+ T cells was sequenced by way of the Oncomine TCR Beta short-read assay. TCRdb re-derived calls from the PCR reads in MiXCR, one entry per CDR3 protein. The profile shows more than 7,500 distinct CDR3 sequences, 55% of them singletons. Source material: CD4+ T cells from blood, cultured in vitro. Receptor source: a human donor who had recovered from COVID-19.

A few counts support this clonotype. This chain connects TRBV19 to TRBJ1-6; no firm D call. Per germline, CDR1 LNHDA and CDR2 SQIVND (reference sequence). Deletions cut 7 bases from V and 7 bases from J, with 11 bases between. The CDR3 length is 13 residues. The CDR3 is CASTREANSPLHF. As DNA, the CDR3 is TGTGCCAGTACCCGAGAGGCAAATTCACCCCTCCACTTT. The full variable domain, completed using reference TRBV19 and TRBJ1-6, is DGGITQSPKYLFRKEGQNVTLSCEQNLNHDAMYWYRQDPGQGLRLIYYSQIVNDFQKGDIAEGYSVSREKKESFPLTVTSAQKNPTAFYLCASTREANSPLHFGNGTRLTVT.

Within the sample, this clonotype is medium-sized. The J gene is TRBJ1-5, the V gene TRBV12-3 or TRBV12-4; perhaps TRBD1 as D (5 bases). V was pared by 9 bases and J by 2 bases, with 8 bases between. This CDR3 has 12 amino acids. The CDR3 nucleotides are TGTGCCAGTGGGGGGGGCAATCAGCCCCAGCATTTT. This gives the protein CASGGGNQPQHF.

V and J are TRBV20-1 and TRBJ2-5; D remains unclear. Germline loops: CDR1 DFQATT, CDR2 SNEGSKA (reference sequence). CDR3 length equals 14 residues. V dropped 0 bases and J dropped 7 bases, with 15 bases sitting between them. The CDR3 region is CSARDRATPRTQYF. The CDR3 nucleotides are TGCAGTGCTAGAGACCGGGCCACCCCAAGGACCCAGTACTTC.

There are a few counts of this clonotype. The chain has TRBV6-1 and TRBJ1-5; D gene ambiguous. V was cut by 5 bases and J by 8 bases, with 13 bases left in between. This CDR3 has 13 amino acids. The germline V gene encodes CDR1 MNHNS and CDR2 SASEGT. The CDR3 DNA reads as TGTGCCAGCAGTCCTCAGATTATGGAGCCCCAGCATTTT. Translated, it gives CASSPQIMEPQHF.

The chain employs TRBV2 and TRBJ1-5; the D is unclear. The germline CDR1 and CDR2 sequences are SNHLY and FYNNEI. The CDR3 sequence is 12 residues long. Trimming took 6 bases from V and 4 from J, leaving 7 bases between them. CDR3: CASSSLNQPQHF. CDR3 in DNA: TGTGCCAGCAGCTCTTTAAATCAGCCCCAGCATTTT.

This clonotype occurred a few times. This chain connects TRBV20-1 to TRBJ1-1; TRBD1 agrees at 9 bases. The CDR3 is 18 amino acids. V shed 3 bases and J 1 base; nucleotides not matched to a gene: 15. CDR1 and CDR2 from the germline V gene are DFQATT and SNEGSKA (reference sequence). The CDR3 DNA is TGCAGTGCTAGCCGTCCACAGGGGGCCCTTTCGGGGAACACTGAAGCTTTCTTT. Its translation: CSASRPQGALSGNTEAFF.

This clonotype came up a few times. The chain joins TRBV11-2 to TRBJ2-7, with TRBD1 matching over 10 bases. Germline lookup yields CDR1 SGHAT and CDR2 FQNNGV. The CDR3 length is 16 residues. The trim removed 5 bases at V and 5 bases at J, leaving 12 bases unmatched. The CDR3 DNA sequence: TGTGCCAGCAGCCCCTCCTGGGGGGACAGGGGCAACGAGCAGTACTTC. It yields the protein CASSPSWGDRGNEQYF. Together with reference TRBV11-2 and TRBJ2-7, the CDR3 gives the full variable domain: EAGVAQSPRYKIIEKRQSVAFWCNPISGHATLYWYQQILGQGPKLLIQFQNNGVVDDSQLPKDRFSAERLKGVDSTLKIQPAKLEDSAVYLCASSPSWGDRGNEQYFGPGTRLTVT.

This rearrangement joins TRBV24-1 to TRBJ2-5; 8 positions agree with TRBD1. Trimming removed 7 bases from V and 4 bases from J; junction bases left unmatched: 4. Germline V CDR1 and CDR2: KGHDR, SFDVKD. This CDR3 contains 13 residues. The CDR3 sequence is CATSRTGTETQYF. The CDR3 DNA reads TGTGCCACCAGCAGGACAGGGACAGAGACCCAGTACTTC.

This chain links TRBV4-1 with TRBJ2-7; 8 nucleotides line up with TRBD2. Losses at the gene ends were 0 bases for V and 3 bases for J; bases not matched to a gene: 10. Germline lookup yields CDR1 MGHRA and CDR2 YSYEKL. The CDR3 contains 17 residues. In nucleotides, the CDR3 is TGCGCCAGCAGCCAAGATTCGTTCGGGGGGGGTGACTACGAGCAGTACTTC. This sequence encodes CASSQDSFGGGDYEQYF.